This T cell receptor (beta chain) stems from a study of T cells expressing NK-cell markers. Overall study: Each TCR beta repertoire originated in sorted T cells that were CD3+CD56+NKG2C+, CD3+CD56+NKG2C- or CD3+CD56-NKG2C+.

The CDR3 length is 17 residues. CDR1 is LGHDT and CDR2 is YNNKEL in the germline V gene (reference sequence). Notes on the study in general: Each of a handful of donors carried dominant NKG2C+ clonotypes accounting for about 1.0-8% of CD8+ T cells. Similarly, these clonotypes led the CD3+CD56-NKG2C+ fraction as well in four donors.

Template switching by 5'RACE with UMIs generated the TCR beta cDNA. For each CDR3 protein, TCRdb gives one entry from its re-call of the 5' RACE reads, without DNA. The data include about 180,000 distinct CDR3 sequences; the top ten clones carry roughly 20%. Concerning this clonotype itself: Its target is unknown.

Sequencing was done on a sample of blood T cells: a sorted CD56 or NKG2C T cell subset, CD4+ or CD8+ T cells, or bulk PBMC T cells (not recorded which). This clonotype originated in a woman aged 18-70 years in good health. The gene calls are TRBV3-1 and TRBJ1-4; without DNA, the TCRdb call of TRBD1 cannot be checked. The CDR3: CASSQGARRDRAVKLFF.